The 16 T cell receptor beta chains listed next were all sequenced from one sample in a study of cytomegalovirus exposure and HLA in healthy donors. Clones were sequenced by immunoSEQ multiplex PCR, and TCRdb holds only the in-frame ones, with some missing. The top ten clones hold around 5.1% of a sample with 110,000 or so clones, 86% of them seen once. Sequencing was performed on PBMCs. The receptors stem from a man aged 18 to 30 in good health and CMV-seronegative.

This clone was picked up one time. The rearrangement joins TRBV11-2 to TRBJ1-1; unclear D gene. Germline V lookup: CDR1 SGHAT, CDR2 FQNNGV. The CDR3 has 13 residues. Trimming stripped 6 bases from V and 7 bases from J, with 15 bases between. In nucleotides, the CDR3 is TGTGCCAGCAGGTTAAACCCCGGGATTGAAGCTTTCTTT. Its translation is CASRLNPGIEAFF.

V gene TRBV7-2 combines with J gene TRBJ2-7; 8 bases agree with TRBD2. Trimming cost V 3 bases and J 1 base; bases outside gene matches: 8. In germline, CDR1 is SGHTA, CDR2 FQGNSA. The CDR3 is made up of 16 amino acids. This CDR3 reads CASSLGTRLNSYEQYF. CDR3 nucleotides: TGTGCCAGCAGCTTGGGGACTAGGTTAAATTCCTACGAGCAGTACTTC.

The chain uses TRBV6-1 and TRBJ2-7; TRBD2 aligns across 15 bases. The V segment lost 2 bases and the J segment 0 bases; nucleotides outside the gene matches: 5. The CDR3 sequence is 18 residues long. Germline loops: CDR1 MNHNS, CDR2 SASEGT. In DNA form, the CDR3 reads TGTGCCAGCAGTGAATTCGGACTAGCGGGAGGGCCCTCCTACGAGCAGTACTTC. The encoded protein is CASSEFGLAGGPSYEQYF.

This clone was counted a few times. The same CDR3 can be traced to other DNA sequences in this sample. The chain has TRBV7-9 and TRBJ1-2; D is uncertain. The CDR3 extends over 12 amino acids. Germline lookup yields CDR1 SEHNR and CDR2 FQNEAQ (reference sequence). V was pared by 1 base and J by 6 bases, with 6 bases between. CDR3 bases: TGTGCCAGCAGCTTAGACGGGGATGGCTACACCTTC. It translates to CASSLDGDGYTF.

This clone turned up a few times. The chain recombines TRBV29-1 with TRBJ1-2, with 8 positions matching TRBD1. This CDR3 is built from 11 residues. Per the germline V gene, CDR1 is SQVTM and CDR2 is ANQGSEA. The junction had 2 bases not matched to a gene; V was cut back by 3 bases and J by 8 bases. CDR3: CSVEDREGYTF. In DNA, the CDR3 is TGCAGCGTTGAGGACAGGGAAGGCTACACCTTC.

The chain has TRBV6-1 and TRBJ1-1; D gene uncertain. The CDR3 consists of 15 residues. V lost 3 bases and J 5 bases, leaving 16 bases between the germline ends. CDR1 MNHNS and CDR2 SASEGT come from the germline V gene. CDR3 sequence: CASSDHYRGSTEAFF. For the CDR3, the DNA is TGTGCCAGCAGTGACCACTACCGGGGTAGTACTGAAGCTTTCTTT.

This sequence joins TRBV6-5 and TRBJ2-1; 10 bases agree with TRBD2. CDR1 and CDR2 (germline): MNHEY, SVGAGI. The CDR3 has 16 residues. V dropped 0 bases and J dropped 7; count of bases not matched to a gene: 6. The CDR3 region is CASSYSKRGGQNEQFF. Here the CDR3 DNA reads TGTGCCAGCAGTTACTCGAAGCGGGGGGGCCAGAATGAGCAGTTCTTC.

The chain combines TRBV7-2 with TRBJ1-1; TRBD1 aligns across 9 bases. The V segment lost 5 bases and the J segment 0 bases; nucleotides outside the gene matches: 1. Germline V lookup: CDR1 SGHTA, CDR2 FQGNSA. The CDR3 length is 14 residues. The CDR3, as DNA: TGTGCCAGCAGCACAGGGGGCATGAACACTGAAGCTTTCTTT. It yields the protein CASSTGGMNTEAFF.

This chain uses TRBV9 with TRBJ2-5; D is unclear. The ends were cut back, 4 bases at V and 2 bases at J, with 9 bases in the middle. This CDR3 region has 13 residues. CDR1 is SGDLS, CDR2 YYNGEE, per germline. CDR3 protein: CASSPPNQETQYF. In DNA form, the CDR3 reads TGTGCCAGCAGCCCCCCCAATCAAGAGACCCAGTACTTC.

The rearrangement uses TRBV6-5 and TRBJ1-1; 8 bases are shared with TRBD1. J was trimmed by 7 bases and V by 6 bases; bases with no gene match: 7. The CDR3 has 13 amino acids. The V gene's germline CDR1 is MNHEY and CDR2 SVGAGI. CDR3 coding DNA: TGTGCCAGCAGCCGGACAGGGAGAGGTGAAGCTTTCTTT. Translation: CASSRTGRGEAFF.

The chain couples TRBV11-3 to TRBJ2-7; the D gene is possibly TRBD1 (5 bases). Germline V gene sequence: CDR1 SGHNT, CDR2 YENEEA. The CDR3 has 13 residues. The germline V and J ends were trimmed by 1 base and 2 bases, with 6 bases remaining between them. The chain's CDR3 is CASSLAGTYEQYF. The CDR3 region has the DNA TGTGCCAGCAGCTTAGCAGGGACCTACGAGCAGTACTTC.

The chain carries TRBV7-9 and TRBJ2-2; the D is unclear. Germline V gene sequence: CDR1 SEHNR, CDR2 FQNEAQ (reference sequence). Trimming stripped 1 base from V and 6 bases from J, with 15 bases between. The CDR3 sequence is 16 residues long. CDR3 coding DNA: TGTGCCAGCAGCTTAGGTGGTCCGAAACGAGCCGGGGAGCTGTTTTTT. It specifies CASSLGGPKRAGELFF.

CDR3: CASSRGAQGGYTF. The DNA of the CDR3 is TGTGCCAGCTCCCGGGGGGCGCAGGGGGGCTACACCTTC. The chain carries TRBV6-5 and TRBJ1-2; tentative D call: TRBD1 (6 bases). CDR1 and CDR2 (germline): MNHEY, SVGAGI. The V gene lost 8 bases and the J gene lost 8 bases, with 18 bases spanning the gap. CDR3 length equals 13 residues.

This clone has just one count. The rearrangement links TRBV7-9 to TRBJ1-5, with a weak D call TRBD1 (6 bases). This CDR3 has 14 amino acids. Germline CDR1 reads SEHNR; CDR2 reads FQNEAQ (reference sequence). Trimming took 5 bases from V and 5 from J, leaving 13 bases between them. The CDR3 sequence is CASSATSGDQPQHF. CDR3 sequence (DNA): TGTGCCAGCAGCGCAACTTCAGGGGATCAGCCCCAGCATTTT.

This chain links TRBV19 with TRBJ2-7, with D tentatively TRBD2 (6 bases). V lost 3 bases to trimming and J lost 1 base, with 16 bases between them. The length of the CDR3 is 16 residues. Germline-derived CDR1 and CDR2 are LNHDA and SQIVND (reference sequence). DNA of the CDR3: TGTGCCAGTAGTATCCCGTCGGGGGAGAGGTCCTACGAGCAGTACTTC. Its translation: CASSIPSGERSYEQYF.

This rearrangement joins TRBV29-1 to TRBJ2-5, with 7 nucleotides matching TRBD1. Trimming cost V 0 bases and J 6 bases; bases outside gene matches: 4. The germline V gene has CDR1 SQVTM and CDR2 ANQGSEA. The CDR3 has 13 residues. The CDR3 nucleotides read TGCAGCGTTGAAGAGACGACAGGGCAGACCCAGTACTTC. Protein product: CSVEETTGQTQYF.